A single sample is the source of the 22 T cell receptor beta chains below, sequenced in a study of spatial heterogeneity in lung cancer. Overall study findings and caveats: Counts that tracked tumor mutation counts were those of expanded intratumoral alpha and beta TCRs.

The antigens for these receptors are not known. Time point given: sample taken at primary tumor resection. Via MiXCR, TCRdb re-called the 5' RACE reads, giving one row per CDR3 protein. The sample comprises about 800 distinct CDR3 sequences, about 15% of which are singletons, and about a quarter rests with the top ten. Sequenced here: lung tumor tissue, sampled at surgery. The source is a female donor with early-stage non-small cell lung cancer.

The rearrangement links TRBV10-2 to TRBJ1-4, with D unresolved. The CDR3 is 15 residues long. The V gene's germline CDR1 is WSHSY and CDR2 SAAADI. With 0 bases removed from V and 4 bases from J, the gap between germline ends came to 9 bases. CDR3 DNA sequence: TGCGCCAGCAGTGAGTCGAGGGTCCTTAATGAAAAACTGTTTTTT. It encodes CASSESRVLNEKLFF.

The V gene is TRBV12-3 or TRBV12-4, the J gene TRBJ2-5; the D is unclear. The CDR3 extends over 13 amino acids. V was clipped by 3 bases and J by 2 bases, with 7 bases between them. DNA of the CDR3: TGTGCCAGCAGTTTTGTCAGGCAAGAGACCCAGTACTTC. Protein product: CASSFVRQETQYF.

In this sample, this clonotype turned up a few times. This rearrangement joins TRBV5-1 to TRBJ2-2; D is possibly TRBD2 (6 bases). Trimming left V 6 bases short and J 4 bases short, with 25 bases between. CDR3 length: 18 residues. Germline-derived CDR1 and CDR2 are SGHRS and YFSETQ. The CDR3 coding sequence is TGCGCCAGCAACGAAAGGCCCGGGACGGGGAGGAGCACCGGGGAGCTGTTTTTT. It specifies CASNERPGTGRSTGELFF.

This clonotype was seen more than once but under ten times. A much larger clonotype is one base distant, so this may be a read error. The CDR3 region has the DNA TGTGCCAGCTGGCGAGGCAACACCATATATTTT. Its translation is CASWRGNTIYF. This chain uses TRBV12-3 or TRBV12-4 with TRBJ1-3; D ambiguous. This CDR3 comprises 11 residues. The ends were cut back, 8 bases at V and 7 bases at J, with 9 bases in the middle.

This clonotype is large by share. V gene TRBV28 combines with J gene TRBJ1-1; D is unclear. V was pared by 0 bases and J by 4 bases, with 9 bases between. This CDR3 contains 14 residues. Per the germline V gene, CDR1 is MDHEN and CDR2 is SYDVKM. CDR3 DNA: TGTGCCAGCAGTTTATGGGAGGTAGGCACTGAAGCTTTCTTT. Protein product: CASSLWEVGTEAFF.

CDR3 coding DNA: TGTGCCATCAGTGAGGGGACTAGCGGGAGAGGGTGGAATGAGCAGTTCTTC. Translating gives CAISEGTSGRGWNEQFF. The V gene is TRBV10-3, the J gene TRBJ2-1; 14 nucleotides line up with TRBD2. This CDR3 contains 17 residues. Germline V gives CDR1 ENHRY, CDR2 SYGVKD. Germline trimming cut 2 bases from V and 7 bases from J; bases unmatched to any gene: 7.

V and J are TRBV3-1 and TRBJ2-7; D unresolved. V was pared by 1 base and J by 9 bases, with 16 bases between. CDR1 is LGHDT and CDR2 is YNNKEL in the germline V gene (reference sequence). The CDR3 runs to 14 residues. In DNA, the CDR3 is TGTGCCAGCAGCCAAGCAACCTATTTCTGGGTGCAGTACTTC. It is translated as CASSQATYFWVQYF.

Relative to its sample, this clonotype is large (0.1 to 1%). The CDR3 bases are TGTGCCAGCAGCTCTTTCATCGGACACTATGGCTACACCTTC. Translation gives CASSSFIGHYGYTF. The chain combines TRBV7-2 with TRBJ1-2; no reliable D call. The V gene lost 4 bases and the J gene lost 3 bases, with 12 bases spanning the gap. The germline gives CDR1 SGHTA, CDR2 FQGNSA. The CDR3 extends over 14 amino acids.

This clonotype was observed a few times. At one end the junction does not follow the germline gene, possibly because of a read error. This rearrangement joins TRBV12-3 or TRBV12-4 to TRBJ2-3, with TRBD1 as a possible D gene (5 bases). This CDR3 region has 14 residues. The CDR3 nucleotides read TGTGCCAACAGTTTAAGGGGTACCACAGATACGCAGTATTTT. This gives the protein CANSLRGTTDTQYF.

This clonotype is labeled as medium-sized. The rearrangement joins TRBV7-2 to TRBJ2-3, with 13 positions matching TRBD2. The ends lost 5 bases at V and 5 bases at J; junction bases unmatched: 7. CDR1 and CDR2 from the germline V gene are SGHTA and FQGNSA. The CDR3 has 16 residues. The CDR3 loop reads CASSHGTSGTRDTQYF. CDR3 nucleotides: TGTGCCAGCAGCCACGGGACTAGCGGGACCAGAGATACGCAGTATTTT.

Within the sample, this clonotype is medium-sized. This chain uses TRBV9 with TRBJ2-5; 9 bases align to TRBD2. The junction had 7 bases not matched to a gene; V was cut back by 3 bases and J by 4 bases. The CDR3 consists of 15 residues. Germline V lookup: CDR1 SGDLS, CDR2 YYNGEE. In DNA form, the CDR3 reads TGTGCCAGCAGCGCCTTAGCGGGAGTTGGAGAGACCCAGTACTTC. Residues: CASSALAGVGETQYF.

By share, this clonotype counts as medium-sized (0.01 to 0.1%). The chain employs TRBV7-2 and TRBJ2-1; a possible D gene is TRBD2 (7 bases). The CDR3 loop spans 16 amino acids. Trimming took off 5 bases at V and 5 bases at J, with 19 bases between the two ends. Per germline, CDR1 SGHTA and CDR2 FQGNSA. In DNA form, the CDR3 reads TGTGCCAGCAGCCACCCAACCGGGGGGCCACACAATGAGCAGTTCTTC. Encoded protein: CASSHPTGGPHNEQFF.

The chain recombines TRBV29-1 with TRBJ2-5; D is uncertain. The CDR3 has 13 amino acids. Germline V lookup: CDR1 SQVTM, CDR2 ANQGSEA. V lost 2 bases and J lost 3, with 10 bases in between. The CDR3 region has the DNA TGCAGCGTTGAACGCCCATCCGAAGAGACCCAGTACTTC. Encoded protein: CSVERPSEETQYF.

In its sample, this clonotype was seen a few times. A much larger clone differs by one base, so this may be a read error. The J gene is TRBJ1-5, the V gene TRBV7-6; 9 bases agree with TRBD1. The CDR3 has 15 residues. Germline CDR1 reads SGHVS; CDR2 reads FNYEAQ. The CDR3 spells CASSSGQGGNQPLHF. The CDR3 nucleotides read TGTGCCAGCAGCTCGGGACAGGGTGGCAATCAGCCCCTGCATTTT.

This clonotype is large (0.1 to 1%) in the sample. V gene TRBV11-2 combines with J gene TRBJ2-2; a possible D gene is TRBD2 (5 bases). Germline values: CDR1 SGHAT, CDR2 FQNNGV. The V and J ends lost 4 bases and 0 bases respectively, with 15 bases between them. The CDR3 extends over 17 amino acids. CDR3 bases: TGTGCCAGCAGCTCCACTAGACTGACCTCGAACACCGGGGAGCTGTTTTTT. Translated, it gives CASSSTRLTSNTGELFF.

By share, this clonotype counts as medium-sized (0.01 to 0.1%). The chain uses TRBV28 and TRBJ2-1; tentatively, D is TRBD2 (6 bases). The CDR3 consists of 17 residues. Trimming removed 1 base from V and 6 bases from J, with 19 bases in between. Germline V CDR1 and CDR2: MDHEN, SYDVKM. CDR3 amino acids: CASSLYADLTRRNEQFF. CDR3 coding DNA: TGTGCCAGCAGTTTATACGCCGATTTGACTAGGCGCAATGAGCAGTTCTTC.

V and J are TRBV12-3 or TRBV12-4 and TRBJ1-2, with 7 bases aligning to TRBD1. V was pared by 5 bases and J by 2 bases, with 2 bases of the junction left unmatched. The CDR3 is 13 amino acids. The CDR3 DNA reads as TGTGCCAGCAGTCAACAGGGGAACTATGGCTACACCTTC. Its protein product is CASSQQGNYGYTF.

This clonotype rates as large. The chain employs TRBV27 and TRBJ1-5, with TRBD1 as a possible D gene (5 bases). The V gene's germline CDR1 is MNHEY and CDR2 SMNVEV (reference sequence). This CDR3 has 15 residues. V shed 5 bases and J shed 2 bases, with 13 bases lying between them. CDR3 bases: TGTGCCAGCAGTGGGAGCGGGACGGGCAATCAGCCCCAGCATTTT. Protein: CASSGSGTGNQPQHF.

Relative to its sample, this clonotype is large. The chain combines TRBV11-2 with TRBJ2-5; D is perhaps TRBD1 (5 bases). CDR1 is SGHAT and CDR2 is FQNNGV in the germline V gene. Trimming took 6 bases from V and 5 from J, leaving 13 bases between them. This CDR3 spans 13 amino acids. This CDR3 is CASSNQGVETQYF. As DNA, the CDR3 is TGTGCCAGCAGTAACCAGGGCGTGGAGACCCAGTACTTC.

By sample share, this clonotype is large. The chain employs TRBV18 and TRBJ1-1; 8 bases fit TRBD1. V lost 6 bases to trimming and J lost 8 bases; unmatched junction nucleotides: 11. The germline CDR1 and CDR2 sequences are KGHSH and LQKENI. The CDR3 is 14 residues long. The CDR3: CASSVGGQGAEAFF. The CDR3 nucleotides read TGTGCCAGCTCGGTCGGGGGGCAGGGGGCCGAAGCTTTCTTT.

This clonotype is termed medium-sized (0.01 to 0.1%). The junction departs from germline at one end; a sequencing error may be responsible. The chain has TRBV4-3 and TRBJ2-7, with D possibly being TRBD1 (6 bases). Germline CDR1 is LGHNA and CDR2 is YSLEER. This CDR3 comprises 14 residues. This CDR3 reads CASSQDLHRAGFNF. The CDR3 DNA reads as TGCGCCAGCAGCCAAGATCTCCACAGGGCTGGATTTAACTTC.

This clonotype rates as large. This CDR3 reads CASSPLGQGYEQYF. The DNA for the CDR3 is TGTGCCAGCAGCCCTCTAGGACAGGGCTACGAGCAGTACTTC. The V and J genes are TRBV7-6 and TRBJ2-7, with 8 nucleotides matching TRBD1. The germline V gene encodes CDR1 SGHVS and CDR2 FNYEAQ. The CDR3 extends over 14 amino acids. With 5 bases clipped from V and 3 bases from J, the junction kept 6 bases outside the gene matches.